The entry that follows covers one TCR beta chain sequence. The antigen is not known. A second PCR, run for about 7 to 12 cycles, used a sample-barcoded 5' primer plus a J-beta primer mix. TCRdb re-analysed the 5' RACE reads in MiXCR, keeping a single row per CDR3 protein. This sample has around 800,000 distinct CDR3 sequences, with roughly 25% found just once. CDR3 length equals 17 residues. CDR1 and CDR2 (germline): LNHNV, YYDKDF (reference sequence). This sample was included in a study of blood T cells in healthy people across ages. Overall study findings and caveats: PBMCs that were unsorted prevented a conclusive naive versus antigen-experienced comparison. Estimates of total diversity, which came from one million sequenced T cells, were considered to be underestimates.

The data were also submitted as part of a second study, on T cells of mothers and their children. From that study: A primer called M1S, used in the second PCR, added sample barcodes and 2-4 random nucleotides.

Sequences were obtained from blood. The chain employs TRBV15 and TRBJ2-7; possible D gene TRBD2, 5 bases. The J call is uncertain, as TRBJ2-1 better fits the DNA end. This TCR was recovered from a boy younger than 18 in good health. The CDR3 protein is CATSAWSGVVVDDEQFF. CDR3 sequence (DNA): TGTGCCACCAGCGCATGGAGCGGAGTAGTGGTTGACGATGAGCAGTTCTTC.